The 5 T cell receptor beta chains reported below all come from one sample, sequenced in a study of CD8 T cells in Susac syndrome. An input of about 0.5 to 1 ug of RNA was subjected to reverse transcription using random hexamers. Each CDR3 protein gets one entry after TCRdb re-called the immunoSEQ multiplex PCR reads with MiXCR. The sample records around 69,000 distinct CDR3 sequences, nearly 96% being singletons. Input material: CD4+ T cells from PBMCs. The receptors shown here come from a human donor with multiple sclerosis.

The rearrangement uses TRBV30 and TRBJ1-4; 7 bases line up with TRBD1. The CDR3 loop spans 15 amino acids. V lost 2 bases, J lost 4 bases, and 7 bases stayed unmatched. Looked up from germline, CDR1 is GTSNPN and CDR2 is SVGIG (reference sequence). This chain's CDR3 is CAWSPKTGSNEKLFF. The CDR3 region has the DNA TGTGCCTGGAGTCCTAAGACAGGGAGTAATGAAAAACTGTTTTTT.

This clonotype was recorded once. V usage is TRBV29-1 and J usage is TRBJ1-2, with D tentatively TRBD1 (5 bases). The CDR3 runs 11 residues. Trimming cost V 6 bases and J 5 bases, with 10 bases left between them. From germline, CDR1 is SQVTM and CDR2 ANQGSEA. CDR3 sequence: CSVSGRYGYTF. Written as DNA, the CDR3 is TGCAGCGTATCAGGGAGATATGGCTACACCTTC. Drawing the rest from reference TRBV29-1 and TRBJ1-2, the complete variable domain is SAVISQKPSRDICQRGTSLTIQCQVDSQVTMMFWYRQQPGQSLTLIATANQGSEATYESGFVIDKFPISRPNLTFSTLTVSNMSPEDSSIYLCSVSGRYGYTFGSGTRLTVV.

The chain combines TRBV4-3 with TRBJ2-4, with 9 bases lining up with TRBD1. CDR1 and CDR2 from the germline V gene are LGHNA and YSLEER. This CDR3 is 15 amino acids long. V dropped 6 bases and J dropped 2; count of bases not matched to a gene: 5. The DNA of the CDR3 is TGCGCCAGCAGTCCACAGGGGGCGTCCAAAAACATTCAGTACTTC. Translating it yields CASSPQGASKNIQYF.

This clonotype appeared a few times. The chain joins TRBV7-9 to TRBJ2-5, with 9 nucleotides matching TRBD2. The germline gives CDR1 SEHNR, CDR2 FQNEAQ (reference sequence). V lost 1 base to trimming and J lost 3 bases; unmatched junction nucleotides: 0. The CDR3 has 14 amino acids. DNA of the CDR3: TGTGCCAGCAGCTTAGGACTAGCGGAAGAGACCCAGTACTTC. Translating gives CASSLGLAEETQYF.

This chain uses TRBV12-3 or TRBV12-4 with TRBJ1-6; no clear D. The germline V and J ends were trimmed by 6 bases and 4 bases, with 7 bases remaining between them. CDR3 length: 13 residues. CDR3 DNA: TGTGCCAGCAGCCAAGGTTATAATTCACCCCTCCACTTT. It yields the protein CASSQGYNSPLHF.